This TCR beta chain was retrieved from a study of CD8 T cells in ankylosing spondylitis. Germline-derived CDR1 and CDR2 are DFQATT and SNEGSKA (reference sequence). Trimming pared 3 bases from V and 2 bases from J, leaving 8 bases between. This CDR3 has 13 amino acids. Generation of TCR beta libraries employed quantitative 5'-RACE incorporating molecular barcodes. TCRdb ran MiXCR on the 5' RACE reads and lists one entry per CDR3 protein. The sample lists about 350,000 distinct CDR3 sequences, 20% to 25% occurring once. The receptor's source is a male donor with ankylosing spondylitis or in good health (not recorded which). V and J are TRBV20-1 and TRBJ2-1; possible D gene TRBD2, 6 bases. Material: blood, either unsorted or a sorted T cell fraction (not recorded which). CDR3 amino acids: CSASTGAYNEQFF. The CDR3 nucleotides are TGCAGTGCTAGCACGGGGGCCTACAATGAGCAGTTCTTC.